The 20 T cell receptor beta chains listed next were all sequenced from one sample in a study of blood T cell repertoires in COVID-19. Using immunoSEQ multiplex PCR, the repertoire was profiled, and TCRdb retains in-frame clones only, with some absent. Among approximately 240,000 clones listed, approximately 81% were seen once. Source material: peripheral blood. All receptors derive from a woman aged 60-75 years who had recovered from COVID-19.

The rearrangement links TRBV9 to TRBJ2-3; maybe TRBD1 (5 bases). V lost 3 bases and J 0 bases, leaving 11 bases between the germline ends. CDR1 and CDR2 from the germline V gene are SGDLS and YYNGEE. The length of the CDR3 is 15 residues. The CDR3 region has the DNA TGTGCCAGCAGCGGACAGTCAACCAGCACAGATACGCAGTATTTT. As protein: CASSGQSTSTDTQYF.

V gene TRBV2 combines with J gene TRBJ2-5; D may be TRBD1 (5 bases). Between the trimmed V and J ends, which lost 0 bases and 5 bases, there was a span of 16 bases. This CDR3 is built from 16 residues. In germline, CDR1 is SNHLY, CDR2 FYNNEI. The CDR3 coding sequence is TGTGCCAGCAGTGAAGCGCTTTGGGGCATGGGGGAGACCCAGTACTTC. Its translation: CASSEALWGMGETQYF. The entire variable domain, with the rest obtained from reference TRBV2 and TRBJ2-5, is as follows: EPEVTQTPSHQVTQMGQEVILRCVPISNHLYFYWYRQILGQKVEFLVSFYNNEISEKSEIFDDQFSVERPDGSNFTLKIRSTKLEDSAMYFCASSEALWGMGETQYFGPGTRLLVL.

V and J are TRBV18 and TRBJ2-5, with 11 bases that match TRBD2. In germline, CDR1 is KGHSH, CDR2 LQKENI. J was trimmed by 4 bases and V by 1 base; bases with no gene match: 8. This CDR3 contains 17 residues. For the CDR3, the DNA is TGTGCCAGCTCACCACTCGTCGGCCTAGCGGGGGGAGAGACCCAGTACTTC. This gives the protein CASSPLVGLAGGETQYF.

This chain uses TRBV6-1 with TRBJ2-3; D not resolved. Germline CDR1 MNHNS, CDR2 SASEGT. The ends were cut back, 2 bases at V and 4 bases at J, with 10 bases in the middle. The CDR3 sequence is 14 residues long. CDR3 nucleotide sequence: TGTGCCAGCAGTGAACGTCAGTCACCAGATACGCAGTATTTT. As protein: CASSERQSPDTQYF.

Written as DNA, the CDR3 is TGCGCCAGCAGCCCTAGGACGGACATGATGCAAGAGACCCAGTACTTC. Translation gives CASSPRTDMMQETQYF. J is TRBJ2-5 and V is TRBV10-1, with D perhaps matching TRBD1 (5 bases). CDR3 size: 16 residues. Trimming stripped 6 bases from V and 2 bases from J, with 19 bases between. The germline CDR1 and CDR2 sequences are WNHNN and SYGVQD (reference sequence).

V gene TRBV5-6 combines with J gene TRBJ1-1, with 8 bases aligning to TRBD1. Unmatched junction bases numbered 11, after V lost 5 bases and J lost 5 bases. The CDR3 has 15 amino acids. CDR1 is SGHDT, CDR2 YYEEEE, per germline. CDR3 region: CASRRTGLLKTEAFF. The CDR3 DNA is TGTGCCAGCAGACGGACAGGGTTGCTTAAAACTGAAGCTTTCTTT.

The rearrangement joins TRBV5-1 to TRBJ1-3; D is unclear. The CDR3 sequence is 16 residues long. Per the germline V gene, CDR1 is SGHRS and CDR2 is YFSETQ. Trimming removed 0 bases from V and 0 bases from J, with 10 bases in between. The CDR3 DNA reads as TGCGCCAGCAGCTTGGAGTTCTTGAGCTCTGGAAACACCATATATTTT. It encodes CASSLEFLSSGNTIYF.

V gene TRBV4-1 combines with J gene TRBJ2-3; D gene unclear. V shed 4 bases and J shed 0 bases, with 17 bases lying between them. CDR3 size: 17 residues. CDR1 MGHRA and CDR2 YSYEKL come from the germline V gene. The CDR3 coding sequence is TGCGCCAGCAGCCTATCCGGGTCCTCTTTTAGCACAGATACGCAGTATTTT. Its translation: CASSLSGSSFSTDTQYF.

The chain couples TRBV2 to TRBJ1-6; no clear D. Trimming cost V 1 base and J 7 bases, with 11 bases left between them. The CDR3 sequence is 15 residues long. Germline V gene sequence: CDR1 SNHLY, CDR2 FYNNEI. The CDR3 loop reads CASSEVGQTNSPLHF. CDR3 DNA: TGTGCCAGCAGTGAAGTGGGCCAGACGAATTCACCCCTCCACTTT.

This clone came up a few times. The rearrangement uses TRBV5-1 and TRBJ1-1; D unclear. The V end lost 3 bases, the J end lost 3 bases, and 9 bases lay between the germline ends. Germline V gene data show CDR1 as SGHRS and CDR2 as YFSETQ. The CDR3 runs 13 residues. For the CDR3, the DNA is TGCGCCAGCAGCTCTATGGGAGACACTGAAGCTTTCTTT. This translates into CASSSMGDTEAFF. The entire variable domain, with the rest obtained from reference TRBV5-1 and TRBJ1-1, is as follows: KAGVTQTPRYLIKTRGQQVTLSCSPISGHRSVSWYQQTPGQGLQFLFEYFSETQRNKGNFPGRFSGRQFSNSRSEMNVSTLELGDSALYLCASSSMGDTEAFFGQGTRLTVV.

The chain recombines TRBV9 with TRBJ2-5, with 9 bases fitting TRBD2. Looked up from germline, CDR1 is SGDLS and CDR2 is YYNGEE. The length of the CDR3 is 17 residues. V gave up 0 bases and J gave up 4 bases; unmatched junction bases: 10. CDR3 region: CASSVGWGLAIGETQYF. The CDR3 DNA is TGTGCCAGCAGCGTAGGATGGGGACTAGCAATTGGAGAGACCCAGTACTTC.

The chain combines TRBV4-3 with TRBJ1-2; D call uncertain. This CDR3 contains 17 residues. With 1 base removed from V and 0 bases from J, the gap between germline ends came to 15 bases. CDR1 is LGHNA and CDR2 is YSLEER in the germline V gene. The CDR3 DNA is TGCGCCAGCAGCCAAGTTACGGCGGGTTCGGCTAACTATGGCTACACCTTC. It is translated as CASSQVTAGSANYGYTF.

The genes are TRBV19 and TRBJ2-3; TRBD2 might be the D (6 bases). CDR1 is LNHDA and CDR2 is SQIVND in the germline V gene (reference sequence). With 5 bases removed from V and 6 bases from J, the gap between germline ends came to 21 bases. CDR3 length: 16 amino acids. The CDR3 reads CASSPRGSGPGDTQYF. The DNA for the CDR3 is TGTGCCAGTAGTCCTCGAGGTAGCGGACCTGGGGATACGCAGTATTTT.

CDR3 bases: TGTGCCAGCAGCGTAATGGAACGCCCGGGCACTGAAGCTTTCTTT. Protein product: CASSVMERPGTEAFF. The J gene is TRBJ1-1, the V gene TRBV9; D is unclear. The germline V gene encodes CDR1 SGDLS and CDR2 YYNGEE. Trimming stripped 1 base from V and 4 bases from J, with 14 bases between. The CDR3 length is 15 residues. Variable domain in full (rest from reference TRBV9 and TRBJ1-1): DSGVTQTPKHLITATGQRVTLRCSPRSGDLSVYWYQQSLDQGLQFLIQYYNGEERAKGNILERFSAQQFPDLHSELNLSSLELGDSALYFCASSVMERPGTEAFFGQGTRLTVV.

The chain carries TRBV7-9 and TRBJ1-2; 9 bases fit TRBD1. The ends lost 1 base at V and 8 bases at J; junction bases unmatched: 5. The CDR3 spans 14 residues. CDR1 is SEHNR, CDR2 FQNEAQ, per germline (reference sequence). The CDR3 sequence is CASSLGRDREGYTF. Here the CDR3 DNA reads TGTGCCAGCAGCTTAGGAAGGGACAGGGAAGGCTACACCTTC.

V and J are TRBV5-1 and TRBJ1-1, with D unclear. Germline CDR1 and CDR2: SGHRS and YFSETQ. This CDR3 is built from 14 residues. Trimming left V 4 bases short and J 0 bases short, with 10 bases between. Here the CDR3 DNA reads TGCGCCAGCAGCCAGGCGGGGATGAACACTGAAGCTTTCTTT. It translates to CASSQAGMNTEAFF.

This CDR3 is CASSLCRGGTEAFF. For the CDR3, the DNA is TGCGCCAGCAGTCTTTGCAGGGGAGGGACTGAAGCTTTCTTT. The rearrangement links TRBV23-1 to TRBJ1-1; perhaps TRBD1 as D (6 bases). TRBV23-1 is filed as an ORF, its function uncertain. V was clipped by 4 bases and J by 5 bases, with 14 bases between them. CDR3 length: 14 amino acids.

The V call is TRBV10-3, the J call TRBJ2-7, with 14 bases lining up with TRBD2. J was trimmed by 3 bases and V by 4 bases; bases with no gene match: 8. Germline lookup yields CDR1 ENHRY and CDR2 SYGVKD. The CDR3 has 17 residues. CDR3 bases: TGTGCCATCAGTGGAGGACTAGCGGGGGGAAGTAGCTACGAGCAGTACTTC. Protein sequence: CAISGGLAGGSSYEQYF.

The chain carries TRBV29-1 and TRBJ1-1; 7 nucleotides line up with TRBD1. Germline V CDR1 and CDR2: SQVTM, ANQGSEA. Germline trimming cut 5 bases from V and 1 base from J; bases unmatched to any gene: 4. The CDR3 is 13 amino acids. The CDR3 sequence is CSVSGQRNTEAFF. The DNA for the CDR3 is TGCAGCGTTTCGGGACAGCGGAACACTGAAGCTTTCTTT.

V is TRBV10-3 and J is TRBJ2-3; 8 positions match TRBD2. The CDR3 totals 16 residues. Germline V CDR1 and CDR2: ENHRY, SYGVKD. V was pared by 4 bases and J by 1 base, with 7 bases of the junction left unmatched. CDR3 region: CAISGSGGAGTDTQYF. The CDR3 DNA follows: TGTGCCATCAGTGGGAGCGGGGGCGCCGGCACAGATACGCAGTATTTT.